This T cell receptor (beta chain) was retrieved from a study of radiation and T cells in renal cell carcinoma. From germline, CDR1 is SGHNT and CDR2 YYREEE (reference sequence). The CDR3 runs to 14 residues. The V segment lost 0 bases and the J segment 5 bases; nucleotides outside the gene matches: 3. General study points: Without pretreatment biopsies, baseline tumor clonotype presence was undetermined. In blood, top tumor clones expanded by 2 weeks, shrinking by 4.

The repertoire was sequenced with immunoSEQ multiplex PCR; TCRdb's copy has only in-frame clones and lacks some. The data contain approximately 140,000 clones, 88% of them singletons. As for this clone: Its antigen is as yet unknown.

Time point here: baseline pretreatment blood. Noted treatment: 15 Gy SBRT to primary tumor, nephrectomy 4 weeks later. The clonotype was recovered from an older woman with renal cell carcinoma. Source: blood, taken from a patient whose treatment included radiotherapy and nephrectomy. The chain carries TRBV5-4 and TRBJ1-1, with 8 bases identical to TRBD1. The CDR3 loop reads CASSLGTGRTEAFF. For the CDR3, the DNA is TGTGCCAGCAGCTTGGGGACAGGGAGGACTGAAGCTTTCTTT.